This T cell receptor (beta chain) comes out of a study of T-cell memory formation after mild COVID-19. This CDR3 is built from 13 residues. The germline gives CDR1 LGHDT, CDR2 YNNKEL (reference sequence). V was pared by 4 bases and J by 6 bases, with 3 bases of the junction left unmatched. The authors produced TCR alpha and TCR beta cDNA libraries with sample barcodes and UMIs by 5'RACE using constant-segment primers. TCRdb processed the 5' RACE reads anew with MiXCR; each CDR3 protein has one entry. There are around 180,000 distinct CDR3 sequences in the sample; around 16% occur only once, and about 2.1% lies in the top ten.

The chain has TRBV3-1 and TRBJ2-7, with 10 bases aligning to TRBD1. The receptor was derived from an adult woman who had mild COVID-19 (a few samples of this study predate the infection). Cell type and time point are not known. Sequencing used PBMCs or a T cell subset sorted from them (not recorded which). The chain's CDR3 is CASSPDRGVEQYF. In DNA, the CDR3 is TGTGCCAGCAGCCCGGACAGGGGGGTCGAGCAGTACTTC.